This TCR beta chain comes out of a study of blood T cell repertoires in COVID-19. Only one count was recorded for this clone. As handled by the study authors: Estimates of nucleated cell counts were drawn from the amplification of reference gene primers. TCRdb's table, derived via immunoSEQ multiplex PCR, lists solely in-frame clones and lacks some. V and J calls plus clone size are reproduced from that table; the DNA served to infer D and trimming. The sample consists of around 260,000 clones, over 75% of them appearing once. This CDR3 is built from 14 residues. Germline trimming cut 6 bases from V and 3 bases from J; bases unmatched to any gene: 3. CDR1 is MDHEN, CDR2 SYDVKM, per germline.

This clonotype was sampled from a woman aged 45 to 65 with acute or convalescent COVID-19. The sample taken for sequencing was peripheral blood. The J gene is TRBJ2-1, the V gene TRBV28; 9 bases match TRBD2. CDR3 region: CASSPAGGYNEQFF. In DNA form, the CDR3 reads TGTGCCAGCAGCCCAGCGGGAGGCTACAATGAGCAGTTCTTC.